Detailed here is one TCR beta chain. Antigen specificity is unknown. The sample comes from a study of post-analysis software for immune sequencing data. The study, taken as a whole, reports: With TRBV5-6, TRBV5-1 and TRBV20-1 included, about five TRBV segments were more frequent in patients than in controls.

Germline assignment: CDR1 SQVTM and CDR2 ANQGSEA. Trimming shortened V by 4 bases and J by 4 bases, and 13 bases separated the two germline ends. There are 13 residues in the CDR3. Unique-molecular-identifier-tagged TCR beta cDNA libraries were used. MiXCR, run by TCRdb on the PCR reads, gives a single entry per CDR3 protein. The sample records 450,000 to 650,000 distinct CDR3 sequences, around 47% being singletons. The source of this sequence is a girl aged 10 to 17 with multiple sclerosis. The chain carries TRBV29-1 and TRBJ1-1; D may be TRBD1 (5 bases). Sequenced sample: blood. The CDR3 region has the DNA TGCAGCGTTGCAGGGTTCGGTGTCACTGAAGCTTTCTTT. As protein: CSVAGFGVTEAFF.